Below are 15 T cell receptor beta chains sequenced from a single sample in a study of blood T cell repertoires in COVID-19. TCRdb's table, derived via immunoSEQ multiplex PCR, lists solely in-frame clones and lacks some. The sample gives about 34,000 clones, 75% to 90% of which show up once; roughly 14% is in the top ten. Sequenced material: peripheral blood. The source of these receptors is a woman between 65 and 79 years old with acute or convalescent COVID-19.

The V gene is TRBV3-1 (or the pseudogene TRBV3-2), the J gene TRBJ1-1; D uncertain. Germline CDR1 reads LGHDT; CDR2 reads YNNKEL (reference sequence). The CDR3 loop spans 15 amino acids. V gave up 4 bases and J gave up 1 base, with 13 bases separating them. The CDR3 region has the DNA TGTGCCAGCAGCCCTTGGGCAGTACGGAACACTGAAGCTTTCTTT. The encoded protein is CASSPWAVRNTEAFF.

This clone was recorded once. The CDR3 spells CATKIQGRHEQYF. CDR3 nucleotides: TGTGCCACCAAGATTCAGGGAAGGCACGAGCAGTACTTC. This chain joins TRBV19 and TRBJ2-7; D might be TRBD1 (5 bases). CDR3 length equals 13 residues. Deletions cut 10 bases from V and 5 bases from J, with 18 bases between. Germline assignment: CDR1 LNHDA and CDR2 SQIVND (reference sequence).

The gene calls are TRBV29-1 and TRBJ2-5; TRBD2 matches 8 bases. Germline CDR1 is SQVTM and CDR2 is ANQGSEA. This CDR3 comprises 12 residues. V was clipped by 7 bases and J by 9 bases; unmatched bases: 10. CDR3 residues: CSAPGLVGAQYF. The CDR3 DNA follows: TGCAGCGCTCCGGGACTAGTTGGGGCCCAGTACTTC. Combining the CDR3 with reference TRBV29-1 and TRBJ2-5 gives the whole variable domain SAVISQKPSRDICQRGTSLTIQCQVDSQVTMMFWYRQQPGQSLTLIATANQGSEATYESGFVIDKFPISRPNLTFSTLTVSNMSPEDSSIYLCSAPGLVGAQYFGPGTRLLVL.

A word on this clone: Mismatch with germline at one junction end may stem from a read error. V is TRBV7-2 and J is TRBJ1-1, with TRBD1 matching 10 bases. The CDR3 spans 16 residues. Germline V gene lookup returns CDR1 SGHTA and CDR2 FQGNSA. The CDR3 region has the DNA TGTGCCAGCAGCGTAGCGAGGGACAGGGGGAACACTGAAGCTTTCTTT. Protein product: CASSVARDRGNTEAFF.

The chain uses TRBV5-1 and TRBJ2-7; 9 nucleotides line up with TRBD1. Germline CDR1 is SGHRS and CDR2 is YFSETQ. The CDR3 sequence is 14 residues long. The J segment lost 3 bases and the V segment lost 4 bases, leaving 5 bases of the junction unmatched. The CDR3 nucleotides read TGCGCCAGCAGCGAAACAGGGGGCAACTACGAGCAGTACTTC. This sequence encodes CASSETGGNYEQYF.

The V call is TRBV2, the J call TRBJ2-5; TRBD2 agrees at 10 bases. The V segment lost 6 bases and the J segment 5 bases; nucleotides outside the gene matches: 9. CDR3 length: 15 amino acids. Germline CDR1 reads SNHLY; CDR2 reads FYNNEI. The CDR3 coding sequence is TGTGCCAGCAGGGGAGTAGCGGGGGGTGAGGAGACCCAGTACTTC. As protein: CASRGVAGGEETQYF.

This sequence joins TRBV28 and TRBJ1-5, with D hard to call. V was pared by 2 bases and J by 3 bases, with 8 bases between. Looked up from germline, CDR1 is MDHEN and CDR2 is SYDVKM. This CDR3 spans 14 amino acids. The CDR3 sequence: CASSLRVNNQPQHF. The DNA for the CDR3 is TGTGCCAGCAGTTTACGGGTCAACAATCAGCCCCAGCATTTT.

This chain joins TRBV5-1 and TRBJ2-1; TRBD2 matches at 12 bases. The CDR3 extends over 19 amino acids. V shed 0 bases, J shed 4 bases, and the junction held 11 bases outside the gene matches. From germline, CDR1 is SGHRS and CDR2 YFSETQ. The CDR3 reads CASSLAGTSGPISYNEQFF. The DNA of the CDR3 is TGCGCCAGCAGCTTGGCGGGGACTAGCGGGCCTATTTCATACAATGAGCAGTTCTTC.

The rearrangement joins TRBV7-8 to TRBJ1-2; tentatively, D is TRBD1 (6 bases). CDR1 SGHVS and CDR2 FQNEAQ come from the germline V gene. Trimming shortened V by 5 bases and J by 8 bases, and 12 bases separated the two germline ends. This CDR3 region has 12 residues. In DNA, the CDR3 is TGTGCCAGCAGCCCGCTACAGGGAGGCTACACCTTC. Translation gives CASSPLQGGYTF.

This clone has a handful of counts. The chain carries TRBV19 and TRBJ1-3, with D possibly TRBD1 on 5 matching bases. Trimming shortened V by 5 bases and J by 0 bases, and 14 bases separated the two germline ends. There are 16 residues in the CDR3. Germline V CDR1 and CDR2: LNHDA, SQIVND (reference sequence). The CDR3 DNA follows: TGTGCCAGTAGTCCGGGGGACGGGACCTCTGGAAACACCATATATTTT. It codes for CASSPGDGTSGNTIYF. Based on the CDR3 plus reference TRBV19 and TRBJ1-3, the full variable domain is DGGITQSPKYLFRKEGQNVTLSCEQNLNHDAMYWYRQDPGQGLRLIYYSQIVNDFQKGDIAEGYSVSREKKESFPLTVTSAQKNPTAFYLCASSPGDGTSGNTIYFGEGSWLTVV.

The chain employs TRBV5-6 and TRBJ1-4, with D possibly being TRBD1 (5 bases). Germline loops: CDR1 SGHDT, CDR2 YYEEEE. CDR3 length: 15 residues. V lost 2 bases, J lost 8 bases, and 16 bases lay in between. CDR3 amino acids: CASSFLGGSAEKLFF. CDR3 bases: TGTGCCAGCAGCTTTCTGGGGGGTTCAGCAGAAAAACTGTTTTTT.

The rearrangement joins TRBV12-3 or TRBV12-4 to TRBJ2-3; TRBD2 might be the D (6 bases). The ends were cut back, 6 bases at V and 2 bases at J, with 9 bases in the middle. The CDR3 contains 13 residues. CDR3 bases: TGTGCCAGCAGGCGGGACTTCACAGATACGCAGTATTTT. Its protein is CASRRDFTDTQYF.

The chain combines TRBV5-5 with TRBJ2-1; 16 bases map to TRBD2. The CDR3 is 18 residues long. The germline CDR1 and CDR2 sequences are SGHKS and YYEKEE (reference sequence). V shed 1 base and J 4 bases; nucleotides not matched to a gene: 5. The DNA of the CDR3 is TGTGCCAGCAGCTTGTTGGGACTAGCGGGGGGGTTATACAATGAGCAGTTCTTC. The encoded protein is CASSLLGLAGGLYNEQFF.

Only one count was recorded for this clone. The V and J genes are TRBV3-1 (or the pseudogene TRBV3-2) and TRBJ1-2; D might be TRBD1 (5 bases). The CDR3 spans 14 residues. Germline V gene sequence: CDR1 LGHDT, CDR2 YNNKEL (reference sequence). The V end was cut by 4 bases, the J end by 4 bases, with 13 bases between. In nucleotides, the CDR3 is TGTGCCAGCAGCCCAGCCGGGAGGGGCTATGGCTACACCTTC. It specifies CASSPAGRGYGYTF.

This chain joins TRBV5-4 and TRBJ1-2; 7 bases line up with TRBD1. Germline CDR1 SGHNT, CDR2 YYREEE (reference sequence). This CDR3 comprises 15 residues. V shed 4 bases and J 8 bases; nucleotides not matched to a gene: 14. This chain's CDR3 is CASSIPGTVGRGYTF. The CDR3 DNA reads as TGTGCCAGCAGCATACCCGGGACAGTGGGTCGAGGCTACACCTTC.